This TCR beta chain is from a study of shared clonotypes between healthy human individuals. Trimming cost V 1 base and J 8 bases, with 11 bases left between them. Per the germline V gene, CDR1 is MDHEN and CDR2 is SYDVKM. The CDR3 is 13 amino acids. Sequencing used immunoSEQ multiplex PCR; TCRdb keeps in-frame clones, though not all of them. The table includes approximately 400,000 clones, around 96% detected once. This chain connects TRBV28 to TRBJ1-2; a weak D match, TRBD1 (6 bases). Sequenced material: memory CD8+ T cells sorted from blood. Subset: CD45RO+ cells pooled with CCR7-negative TemRA cells. The source is a man aged 25 to 45 in good health. Written as DNA, the CDR3 is TGTGCCAGCAGTTTATCCCGGACAGACGGCTACACCTTC. Its protein product is CASSLSRTDGYTF.